The present TCR beta chain was sequenced within a study of spatial heterogeneity in lung cancer. Germline V gives CDR1 GTSNPN, CDR2 SVGIG (reference sequence). The CDR3 runs 11 residues. V was cut by 2 bases and J by 6 bases, with 6 bases left in between. TCRdb called the 5' RACE reads again in MiXCR, with one record for every CDR3 protein. Of approximately 27,000 distinct CDR3 sequences in the sample, around 5.8% were seen once. General observations from the study: Compared with follow-up, resection was when ubiquitous expanded tumor TCRs appeared in blood more.

There are a few counts of this clonotype. What it recognizes is unknown. Time point defined: blood at routine non-recurrence follow-up after resection. The authors sequenced whole RNA from tumor, nontumor lung or frozen PBMC without sorting. The source material was PBMCs, sampled at follow-up. This receptor was taken from a male donor with early-stage non-small cell lung cancer. The chain combines TRBV30 with TRBJ2-3; D is undetermined. The CDR3 region has the DNA TGTGCCTGGAGTTCAACGGATACGCAGTATTTT. Its protein product is CAWSSTDTQYF. Together with reference TRBV30 and TRBJ2-3, the CDR3 gives the full variable domain: SQTIHQWPATLVQPVGSPLSLECTVEGTSNPNLYWYRQAAGRGLQLLFYSVGIGQISSEVPQNLSASRPQDRQFILSSKKLLLSDSGFYLCAWSSTDTQYFGPGTRLTVL.